This entry concerns a single T cell receptor (beta chain). Its antigen is as yet unknown. Generated by immunoSEQ multiplex PCR, the TCRdb table keeps only in-frame clones and is missing some. The repertoire holds 2 million to 2.5 million clones, with 80% to 95% as singletons. Trimming pared 5 bases from V and 11 bases from J, leaving 15 bases between. CDR1 is MDHEN, CDR2 SYDVKM, per germline. The CDR3 extends over 12 amino acids. This sample is part of a study of shared clonotypes between healthy human individuals. Study-wide background: Every donor yielded three CD4 naive, three CD4 memory, two CD8 naive and one CD8 memory plate.

Study-wide results and limits: The study found about 5% of naive CD4 clonotypes shared across a handful of donors.

A CD45RA-negative memory subset and a CD45RA+ naive subset were separated from the CD4+ cells. This sequence was found in a man in his late teens or twenties in good health. Some clones in this sample may be carry-over from other donors' samples. Sequenced input: naive CD4+ T cells from PBMCs. The subset was: CD45RA+ positively selected. The chain links TRBV28 to TRBJ1-2, with D maybe TRBD1 (5 bases). This chain's CDR3 is CASSLTGSRYTF. The CDR3, as DNA: TGTGCCAGCAGTCTCACAGGCAGTCGATACACCTTC.